The 20 T cell receptor beta chains below were found in one sample sequenced in a study of cytomegalovirus exposure and HLA in healthy donors. PCR involved 60 Vbeta and 13 Jbeta primers. Sequencing was performed with immunoSEQ multiplex PCR; in TCRdb, only in-frame clones are kept and a portion is missing. This repertoire includes about 67,000 clones. The sequencing sample was made of PBMCs. These receptors were taken from a man aged 30 to 39 in good health and CMV-seropositive.

As DNA, the CDR3 is TGTGCCAGCAGCCCGACTAGCGGGAATAACAATGAGCAGTTCTTC. Amino acid sequence: CASSPTSGNNNEQFF. The V call is TRBV11-3, the J call TRBJ2-1, with 11 bases that match TRBD2. V shed 5 bases, J shed 5 bases, and the junction held 5 bases outside the gene matches. This CDR3 contains 15 residues. CDR1 and CDR2 (germline): SGHNT, YENEEA.

The chain uses TRBV4-2 and TRBJ2-3, with a tentative D call TRBD1 (5 bases). This CDR3 has 16 residues. Germline V gene data show CDR1 as LGHNA and CDR2 as YNFKEQ. V lost 4 bases and J lost 6, with 20 bases in between. CDR3 DNA: TGTGCCAGCAGCCCGGGCCAGACTTATGCAGGGGATACGCAGTATTTT. Protein sequence: CASSPGQTYAGDTQYF.

This chain joins TRBV29-1 and TRBJ2-7, with D possibly TRBD1 on 6 matching bases. The germline V and J ends were trimmed by 6 bases and 7 bases, with 13 bases remaining between them. The germline gives CDR1 SQVTM, CDR2 ANQGSEA. The CDR3 length is 11 residues. The CDR3 is CSVTIGQEQYF. CDR3 bases: TGCAGCGTGACCATCGGACAGGAGCAGTACTTC.

This rearrangement joins TRBV11-2 to TRBJ1-2; TRBD1 agrees at 7 bases. With 4 bases clipped from V and 2 bases from J, the junction kept 4 bases outside the gene matches. Germline V CDR1 and CDR2: SGHAT, FQNNGV. The CDR3 length is 14 residues. As DNA, the CDR3 is TGTGCCAGCAGCTCAATACAGGGGAACTATGGCTACACCTTC. Its protein product is CASSSIQGNYGYTF.

The chain combines TRBV6-1 with TRBJ2-7, with D perhaps TRBD2 (5 bases). The CDR3 has 14 residues. The germline V gene encodes CDR1 MNHNS and CDR2 SASEGT. V was pared by 1 base and J by 5 bases, with 12 bases between. CDR3 DNA: TGTGCCAGCAGTGAAGTCCTCGGGGTCCACGAGCAGTACTTC. Protein product: CASSEVLGVHEQYF.

For this clone: A read error may produce the germline difference seen at one junction end. The chain is built from TRBV30 and TRBJ1-5, with D perhaps TRBD1 (6 bases). There are 15 residues in the CDR3. Germline V gene data show CDR1 as GTSNPN and CDR2 as SVGIG (reference sequence). CDR3 coding DNA: TGTGCCGGGAGTCCCGTAGGGGGGGGCGGTCAGCCCCAGCATTTT. Protein sequence: CAGSPVGGGGQPQHF. Using reference TRBV30 and TRBJ1-5 for the parts outside the CDR3, the full variable domain is SQTIHQWPATLVQPVGSPLSLECTVEGTSNPNLYWYRQAAGRGLQLLFYSVGIGQISSEVPQNLSASRPQDRQFILSSKKLLLSDSGFYLCAGSPVGGGGQPQHFGDGTRLSIL.

The rearrangement uses TRBV2 and TRBJ1-2; no clear D gene. This CDR3 is 15 amino acids long. With 2 bases removed from V and 8 bases from J, the gap between germline ends came to 18 bases. CDR1 and CDR2 (germline): SNHLY, FYNNEI. The CDR3 DNA follows: TGTGCCAGCAGTGAATCCCGCCGAGGTATTCAAGGCTACACCTTC. It is translated as CASSESRRGIQGYTF.

The V gene is TRBV19, the J gene TRBJ2-1; 11 nucleotides match TRBD2. This CDR3 contains 15 residues. CDR1 LNHDA and CDR2 SQIVND come from the germline V gene (reference sequence). Trimming cost V 3 bases and J 3 bases; bases outside gene matches: 1. The CDR3 DNA is TGTGCCAGTAGTATGGGACTAGCGGACTACAATGAGCAGTTCTTC. Amino acids: CASSMGLADYNEQFF.

V gene TRBV6-5 combines with J gene TRBJ2-2; D gene uncertain. Germline V gene lookup returns CDR1 MNHEY and CDR2 SVGAGI. CDR3 length equals 12 residues. V shed 5 bases and J shed 6 bases, with 7 bases lying between them. The CDR3 DNA is TGTGCCAGCAGTGAGGTAGCCGGGGAGCTGTTTTTT. As protein: CASSEVAGELFF.

The chain employs TRBV14 and TRBJ2-7; possibly TRBD1 for D (6 bases). CDR1 and CDR2 from the germline V gene are SGHDN and FVKESK. V was trimmed by 4 bases and J by 6 bases, leaving 28 bases between them. The CDR3 has 18 amino acids. CDR3 coding DNA: TGTGCCAGCAGCCTTGGAGAGGGACACCCCTTCCTAGCAGGCGAGCAGTACTTC. This translates into CASSLGEGHPFLAGEQYF.

The rearrangement joins TRBV5-8 to TRBJ2-5; D remains ambiguous. CDR1 is SGHTS and CDR2 is YDEGEE in the germline V gene. V gave up 0 bases and J gave up 7 bases, with 7 bases separating them. This CDR3 has 12 amino acids. Here the CDR3 reads CASSLGPRTQYF. The DNA of the CDR3 is TGTGCCAGCAGCTTGGGCCCGAGGACCCAGTACTTC. The whole variable domain, filled in from reference TRBV5-8 and TRBJ2-5, reads EAGVTQSPTHLIKTRGQQATLRCSPISGHTSVYWYQQALGLGLQFLLWYDEGEERNRGNFPPRFSGRQFPNYSSELNVNALELEDSALYLCASSLGPRTQYFGPGTRLLVL.

This chain joins TRBV29-1 and TRBJ2-7, with TRBD1 matching 11 bases. Per the germline V gene, CDR1 is SQVTM and CDR2 is ANQGSEA. J gave up 2 bases and V 6 bases, and 6 bases lay outside the gene matches. The CDR3 extends over 14 amino acids. The CDR3 DNA sequence: TGCAGCGTGAAACCGGGACAGGGGGCCTACGAGCAGTACTTC. The encoded protein is CSVKPGQGAYEQYF.

This chain connects TRBV5-1 to TRBJ1-4; D ambiguous. This CDR3 is 15 amino acids long. V was clipped by 4 bases and J by 2 bases, with 12 bases between them. Germline CDR1 is SGHRS and CDR2 is YFSETQ. In nucleotides, the CDR3 is TGCGCCAGCAGCCCCGATCAGGCGACTAATGAAAAACTGTTTTTT. The encoded protein is CASSPDQATNEKLFF.

The genes are TRBV5-1 and TRBJ1-6, with 7 bases matching TRBD1. The V gene end was trimmed by 4 bases and the J gene end by 1 base; junction bases not matched to a gene: 8. The CDR3 is 17 residues long. From germline, CDR1 is SGHRS and CDR2 YFSETQ. CDR3 sequence reads: CASSRGQLRSYNSPLHF. DNA of the CDR3: TGCGCCAGCAGCAGGGGACAGCTGAGATCCTATAATTCACCCCTCCACTTT.

This chain uses TRBV13 with TRBJ2-1; D gene ambiguous. Per germline, CDR1 PRHDT and CDR2 FYEKMQ (reference sequence). Trimming left V 5 bases short and J 4 bases short, with 6 bases between. The CDR3 contains 12 residues. CDR3 loop: CASSQQYNEQFF. The DNA for the CDR3 is TGTGCCAGCAGCCAACAGTACAATGAGCAGTTCTTC.

The gene calls are TRBV5-1 and TRBJ1-6, with TRBD1 matching over 8 bases. J lost 9 bases, V lost 4 bases, and 6 bases had no gene match. Germline V gene data show CDR1 as SGHRS and CDR2 as YFSETQ. The CDR3 is 14 amino acids. CDR3: CASSPGTGSSPLHF. CDR3 coding DNA: TGCGCCAGCAGCCCCGGGACAGGCTCTTCACCCCTCCACTTT.

The chain joins TRBV5-1 to TRBJ1-5; D is ambiguous. This CDR3 spans 14 amino acids. CDR1 and CDR2 from the germline V gene are SGHRS and YFSETQ. V was shortened by 0 bases and J by 6 bases, with 10 bases between the two germline ends. This CDR3 is CASSLGSGGQPQHF. CDR3 DNA: TGCGCCAGCAGCTTGGGTTCGGGTGGTCAGCCCCAGCATTTT.

The chain employs TRBV6-5 and TRBJ2-1; 9 bases align to TRBD2. In germline, CDR1 is MNHEY, CDR2 SVGAGI. V lost 6 bases to trimming and J lost 6 bases; unmatched junction nucleotides: 9. The CDR3 spans 15 residues. DNA of the CDR3: TGTGCCAGCAGCTTACTAGCGGGTAACATCAATGAGCAGTTCTTC. Amino acid sequence: CASSLLAGNINEQFF.

The J gene is TRBJ1-2, the V gene TRBV6-5; 7 positions agree with TRBD1. This CDR3 spans 13 amino acids. V dropped 6 bases and J dropped 4; count of bases not matched to a gene: 5. Looked up from germline, CDR1 is MNHEY and CDR2 is SVGAGI. The CDR3 loop reads CASSPGQTYGYTF. The DNA for the CDR3 is TGTGCCAGCAGCCCGGGACAGACCTATGGCTACACCTTC.

The V call is TRBV5-4, the J call TRBJ1-1, with TRBD1 matching over 7 bases. The germline V gene has CDR1 SGHNT and CDR2 YYREEE (reference sequence). Trimming took 3 bases from V and 3 from J; bases not matched to a gene: 5. CDR3 length: 14 amino acids. For the CDR3, the DNA is TGTGCCAGCAGCTCGGCCAGGGGGGACACTGAAGCTTTCTTT. It encodes CASSSARGDTEAFF.